The 16 T cell receptor beta chains presented below share a single source sample, sequenced in a study of blood T cell repertoires in COVID-19. TCRdb's copy holds only in-frame clones and misses some; the assay was immunoSEQ multiplex PCR. The repertoire holds 150,000 to 200,000 clones, with around 77% as singletons. The sequencing input was peripheral blood. Receptor source: a man aged 65-85 years with acute or convalescent COVID-19.

The chain links TRBV7-2 to TRBJ2-7; D is ambiguous. The CDR3 sequence is 17 residues long. From germline, CDR1 is SGHTA and CDR2 FQGNSA. The V gene lost 6 bases and the J gene lost 1 base, with 22 bases spanning the gap. CDR3 region: CASRRLRMKDKSYEQYF. CDR3 nucleotides: TGTGCCAGCAGGAGACTGCGCATGAAAGATAAGTCCTACGAGCAGTACTTC.

The CDR3 DNA reads as TGTGCCAGCAGTTACTCGATAGGAGGGCAAGAGAAAAAACTGTTTTTT. Protein sequence: CASSYSIGGQEKKLFF. The rearrangement links TRBV6-5 to TRBJ1-4, with D hard to call. Germline-derived CDR1 and CDR2 are MNHEY and SVGAGI. This CDR3 comprises 16 residues. The germline V and J ends were trimmed by 0 bases and 9 bases, with 17 bases remaining between them.

This chain joins TRBV5-1 and TRBJ1-5, with D possibly TRBD1 on 5 matching bases. Trimming pared 4 bases from V and 1 base from J, leaving 15 bases between. This CDR3 is 16 amino acids long. Looked up from germline, CDR1 is SGHRS and CDR2 is YFSETQ. The CDR3 sequence: CASSPEGRASNQPQHF. CDR3 sequence (DNA): TGCGCCAGCAGCCCGGAGGGCAGGGCAAGCAATCAGCCCCAGCATTTT.

The chain links TRBV27 to TRBJ2-5, with D perhaps TRBD1 (6 bases). The CDR3 totals 14 residues. V dropped 7 bases and J dropped 2 bases, with 14 bases sitting between them. Germline-derived CDR1 and CDR2 are MNHEY and SMNVEV (reference sequence). The CDR3 region is CASKTGQAQETQYF. The CDR3 DNA reads TGTGCCAGCAAAACGGGACAAGCGCAAGAGACCCAGTACTTC.

To note about this clone: The same CDR3 can be traced to other DNA sequences in this sample. This CDR3 reads CASSLRLAGGGDTQYF. CDR3 nucleotides: TGTGCCAGCAGCTTGAGGCTAGCGGGAGGGGGTGATACGCAGTATTTT. The rearrangement uses TRBV5-4 and TRBJ2-3; TRBD2 aligns across 12 bases. The germline gives CDR1 SGHNT, CDR2 YYREEE (reference sequence). CDR3 length: 16 residues. The V gene end was trimmed by 1 base and the J gene end by 6 bases; junction bases not matched to a gene: 6.

The chain recombines TRBV19 with TRBJ2-2; a weak D match, TRBD2 (5 bases). The CDR3 spans 13 residues. Germline V gene data show CDR1 as LNHDA and CDR2 as SQIVND (reference sequence). CDR3 in amino acids: CAAGRDNTGELFF. CDR3 coding DNA: TGTGCGGCCGGACGGGATAACACCGGGGAGCTGTTTTTT.

The chain combines TRBV7-6 with TRBJ2-5, with a weak D call TRBD2 (6 bases). Per the germline V gene, CDR1 is SGHVS and CDR2 is FNYEAQ. Trimming pared 3 bases from V and 4 bases from J, leaving 12 bases between. The CDR3 length is 14 residues. The CDR3 reads CASSFTGAAETQYF. The CDR3 DNA reads as TGTGCCAGCAGCTTTACGGGAGCAGCAGAGACCCAGTACTTC.

V gene TRBV6-2 or TRBV6-3 combines with J gene TRBJ2-3; D is perhaps TRBD1 (6 bases). This CDR3 is 14 amino acids long. Trimming took 1 base from V and 1 from J, leaving 6 bases between them. Per germline, CDR1 MNHEY and CDR2 SVGEGT. The CDR3 nucleotides read TGTGCCAGCAGTTACTGGACAGGCACAGATACGCAGTATTTT. Protein product: CASSYWTGTDTQYF.

The table lists this clone with a few counts. This sequence joins TRBV7-2 and TRBJ1-4; 7 bases match TRBD1. From germline, CDR1 is SGHTA and CDR2 FQGNSA. Unmatched junction bases numbered 7, after V lost 1 base and J lost 8 bases. This CDR3 contains 15 residues. This CDR3 reads CASSLGGQAREKLFF. The CDR3 bases are TGTGCCAGCAGCTTAGGCGGACAGGCTAGGGAAAAACTGTTTTTT.

The V and J genes are TRBV24-1 and TRBJ1-2; TRBD1 aligns across 9 bases. CDR3 length: 14 residues. V shed 6 bases and J 6 bases; nucleotides not matched to a gene: 7. Per the germline V gene, CDR1 is KGHDR and CDR2 is SFDVKD. The CDR3 coding sequence is TGTGCCACCAGTAACCCCGGGACAGGGAATGGCTACACCTTC. Amino acids: CATSNPGTGNGYTF.

The chain couples TRBV12-5 to TRBJ2-2; D is ambiguous. The CDR3 consists of 14 residues. V shed 1 base and J shed 6 bases, with 9 bases lying between them. Germline CDR1 is LGHNT and CDR2 is FRNRAP. In nucleotides, the CDR3 is TGTGCTAGTGGTTTGGGTACGGTCCCCGGGGAGCTGTTTTTT. Its protein is CASGLGTVPGELFF.

The chain recombines TRBV10-3 with TRBJ1-4; D may be TRBD1 (5 bases). Trimming took 7 bases from V and 7 from J, leaving 13 bases between them. The germline gives CDR1 ENHRY, CDR2 SYGVKD. The CDR3 length is 13 residues. CDR3 sequence (DNA): TGTGCCATCAAGGGGCGGGGAGGTGAAAAACTGTTTTTT. Amino acids: CAIKGRGGEKLFF.

The J gene is TRBJ2-7, the V gene TRBV29-1, with 8 bases aligning to TRBD2. The germline V gene has CDR1 SQVTM and CDR2 ANQGSEA. This CDR3 contains 13 residues. With 6 bases clipped from V and 10 bases from J, the junction kept 14 bases outside the gene matches. For the CDR3, the DNA is TGCAGCGTGGAGACTAGCGCAAAAGGGTCTCAGTACTTC. It translates to CSVETSAKGSQYF.

This clone was seen more than once but under ten times. The chain employs TRBV5-1 and TRBJ1-2; no clear D. Germline V gives CDR1 SGHRS, CDR2 YFSETQ. Trimming removed 0 bases from V and 2 bases from J, with 5 bases in between. The CDR3 loop spans 13 amino acids. The CDR3 DNA reads TGCGCCAGCAGCTTGGACGGGAACTATGGCTACACCTTC. Translation: CASSLDGNYGYTF.

The chain recombines TRBV28 with TRBJ2-7, with D possibly being TRBD2 (6 bases). Germline-derived CDR1 and CDR2 are MDHEN and SYDVKM. V lost 2 bases and J lost 2, with 10 bases in between. This CDR3 contains 14 residues. The CDR3 sequence: CASSLGGKTYEQYF. DNA for the CDR3: TGTGCCAGCAGTTTAGGGGGGAAAACCTACGAGCAGTACTTC. Combining the CDR3 with reference TRBV28 and TRBJ2-7 gives the whole variable domain DVKVTQSSRYLVKRTGEKVFLECVQDMDHENMFWYRQDPGLGLRLIYFSYDVKMKEKGDIPEGYSVSREKKERFSLILESASTNQTSMYLCASSLGGKTYEQYFGPGTRLTVT.

This clone has more than one count but fewer than ten. The chain carries TRBV3-1 (or the pseudogene TRBV3-2) and TRBJ1-1; D gene ambiguous. Germline loops: CDR1 LGHDT, CDR2 YNNKEL (reference sequence). Trimming shortened V by 7 bases and J by 1 base, and 13 bases separated the two germline ends. The CDR3 runs 14 residues. CDR3 region: CASTLRGQNTEAFF. The CDR3 DNA reads TGTGCCAGCACCCTCCGCGGGCAGAACACTGAAGCTTTCTTT.